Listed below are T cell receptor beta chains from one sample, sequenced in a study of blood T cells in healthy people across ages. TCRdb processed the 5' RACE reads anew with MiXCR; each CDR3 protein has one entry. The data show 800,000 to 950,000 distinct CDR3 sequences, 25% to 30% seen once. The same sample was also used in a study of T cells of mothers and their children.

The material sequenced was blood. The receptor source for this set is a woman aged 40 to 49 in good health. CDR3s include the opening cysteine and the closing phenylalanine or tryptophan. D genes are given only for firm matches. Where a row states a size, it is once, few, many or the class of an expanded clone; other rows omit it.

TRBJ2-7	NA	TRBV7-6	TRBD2	TGTGCCAGCAGCACCCCCGGGACTAGTGGTTACGAGCAGTACTTC	CASSTPGTSGYEQYF
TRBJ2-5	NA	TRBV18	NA	TGTACCAGCTCACCGGCGATACAAGAGACCCAGTACTTC	CTSSPAIQETQYF
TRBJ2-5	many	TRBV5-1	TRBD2	TGCGCCAGCAGCCCCGGGACTAGCGCTGGGGAGACCCAGTACTTC	CASSPGTSAGETQYF
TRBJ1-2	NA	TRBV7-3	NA	TGTGCCAGCAGCTTAACAGGGGACCACTATGGCTACACCTTC	CASSLTGDHYGYTF
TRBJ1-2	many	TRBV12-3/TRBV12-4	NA	TGTGCCAGCAGTTTCAGTGGGGTTAATGGCTACACCTTC	CASSFSGVNGYTF
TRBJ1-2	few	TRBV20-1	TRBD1	TGCAGTGCTAGAGATATAGATACAGGGGCGGACTATGGCTACACCTTC	CSARDIDTGADYGYTF
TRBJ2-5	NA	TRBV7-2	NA	TGTGCCAGCAGCGCCCGTAGGGGCGACCGAGAGACCCAGTACTTC	CASSARRGDRETQYF
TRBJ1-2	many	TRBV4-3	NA	TGCGCCAGCAGCATAGGGGGAGGCTATGGCTACACCTTC	CASSIGGGYGYTF
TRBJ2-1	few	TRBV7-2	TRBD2	TGTGCCAGCAGCTCCTTGGGGACTAGCGGGATTACCAGCTCCAACAATGAGCAGTTCTTC	CASSSLGTSGITSSNNEQFF
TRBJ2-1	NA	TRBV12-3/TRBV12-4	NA	TGTGCCTGCAGTTTGACATCGGGGGAAGTTGGGCAGTTCTTC	CACSLTSGEVGQFF
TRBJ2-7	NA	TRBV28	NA	TGTGTCAGCTCCCAGGGCAGAACCTACGAGCAGTACTTC	CVSSQGRTYEQYF
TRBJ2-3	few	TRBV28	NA	TGTGCCAGCAGTATACCGGGAGCAGATACGCAGTATTTT	CASSIPGADTQYF
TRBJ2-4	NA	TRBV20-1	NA	TGCAGTGCTAGAGTTCCGCGGGGTTCCTACAATGAGCAGTACTTC	CSARVPRGSYNEQYF
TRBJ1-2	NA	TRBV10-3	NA	TGTGCCATCAGTGAAGGGACGGCCTATGGCTACACCTTC	CAISEGTAYGYTF
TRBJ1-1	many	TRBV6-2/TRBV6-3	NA	TGTGCCAGCAGTTACGCCGAGAACACTGAAGCTTTCTTT	CASSYAENTEAFF
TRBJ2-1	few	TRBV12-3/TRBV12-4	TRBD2	TGTGCCTCAGGGACTAGCGGGGGGGCCCAATACAATGAGCAGTTCTTC	CASGTSGGAQYNEQFF
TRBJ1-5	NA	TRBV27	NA	TGTGCCAGCAGTTTATCGGCTGCTCAGCCCCAGCATTTT	CASSLSAAQPQHF
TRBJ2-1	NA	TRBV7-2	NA	TGTGCCAGCAGCTTATACGTCTCCTACAATGAGCAGTTCTTC	CASSLYVSYNEQFF
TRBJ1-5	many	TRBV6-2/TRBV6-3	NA	TGTGCCAGCAGTTACTGGGACGTCCGGAATCAGCCCCAGCATTTT	CASSYWDVRNQPQHF
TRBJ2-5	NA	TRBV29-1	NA	TGCAGCGCCAGCAGAGGTGAGACCCAGTACTTC	CSASRGETQYF
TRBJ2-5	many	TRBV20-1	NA	TGCAGTGCTAGAGATCTGGGGACCCAGTACTTC	CSARDLGTQYF
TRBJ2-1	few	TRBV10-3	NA	TGTGCCATCAGGCCGGGGCAGGGGTCGAATGAGCAGTTCTTC	CAIRPGQGSNEQFF
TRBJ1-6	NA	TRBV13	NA	TGTGCCAGCAGCGATGGGGCAAAGTCCTATAATTCACCCCTCCACTTT	CASSDGAKSYNSPLHF
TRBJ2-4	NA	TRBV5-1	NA	TGCGCCAGCAGCTTAGCGGTCAAAAACATTCAGTACTTC	CASSLAVKNIQYF
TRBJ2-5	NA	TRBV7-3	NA	TGTGCCAGCAGCTTAACGGGGGGGGCCGGCTATGAGCAGTACTTC	CASSLTGGAGYEQYF
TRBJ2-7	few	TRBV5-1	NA	TGCGCCAGCAGCTTGTTGCCAGCCTCTGACTACGAGCAGTACTTC	CASSLLPASDYEQYF
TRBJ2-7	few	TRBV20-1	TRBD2	TGCAGTGCAAGAACTAGCGGGGACTACGAGCAGTACTTC	CSARTSGDYEQYF
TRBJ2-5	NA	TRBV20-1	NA	TGCAGTGCTAGAGATGGGGCGGGGGCCAGACAAGAGACCCAGTACTTC	CSARDGAGARQETQYF
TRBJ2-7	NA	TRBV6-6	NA	TGCGCCAGCATGAGGGGGGCTAGCCCCGACGAGCAGTACTTC	CASMRGASPDEQYF
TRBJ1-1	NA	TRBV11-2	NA	TGTGCCAGCAGCCACACTAATAGGGGGGCGGGTGAAGCTTTCTTT	CASSHTNRGAGEAFF
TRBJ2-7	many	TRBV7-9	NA	TGTGCCAGCAGCTTAGTGGGGGCCACAAGCGAGCAGTACTTC	CASSLVGATSEQYF
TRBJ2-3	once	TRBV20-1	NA	TGCAGTGCTAGAGGCCCAGGGCCCACAGATACGCAGTATTTT	CSARGPGPTDTQYF
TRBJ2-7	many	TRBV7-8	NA	TGTGCCAGCAGCTTGTACAATAACTACGAGCAGTACTTC	CASSLYNNYEQYF
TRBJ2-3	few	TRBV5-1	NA	TGCGCCAGCAGCTTGGCCTACAGGGAGAGGGACACGCAGTATTTT	CASSLAYRERDTQYF
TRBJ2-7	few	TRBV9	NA	TGTGCCAGCAGCTTCGGACCCGAATACGAGCAGTACTTC	CASSFGPEYEQYF
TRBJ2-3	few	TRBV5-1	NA	TGCGCCAGCGCCAGGGGGGGGTCTGGCACAGATACGCAGTATTTT	CASARGGSGTDTQYF